This T cell receptor (beta chain) was retrieved from a study of T cell repertoires and Cas9 in healthy adults. Study at large: Characterization of SpCas9-reactive CD4 and CD8 T cells covered multi-effector potency, cytotoxicity and lineage.

A note on this clone: Its antigen is not known.

Whole-study results and caveats: SpCas9-reactive regulatory T cells reportedly mitigated SpCas9-reactive effector T cells in vitro.

Libraries were prepared by immunoSEQ multiplex PCR; TCRdb keeps only in-frame clonotypes and omits some of them. The sample records about 14,000 clones, roughly 89% being singletons. The CDR3 loop spans 17 amino acids. Germline-derived CDR1 and CDR2 are WSHSY and SAAADI. Unmatched junction bases numbered 16, after V lost 8 bases and J lost 2 bases. The receptor comes from a human donor in good health. The source material was Tregs (CD4+, CD25+, CD127-, CD137-, CD154-) from PBMCs; culture status not recorded. The chain couples TRBV10-2 to TRBJ2-5, with 8 bases identical to TRBD2. CDR3 coding DNA: TGCGCCAGCCGCCCGTCGCCGTCGGGGGGGAGGCAAGAGACCCAGTACTTC. Encoded protein: CASRPSPSGGRQETQYF.